The 10 T cell receptor beta chains given below trace back to one sample, sequenced in a study of shared clonotypes between healthy human individuals. Data came from immunoSEQ multiplex PCR; TCRdb stores just in-frame clones and leaves some out. The sample consists of some 2,100,000 clones, around 95% of them appearing once. The source material was naive CD4+ T cells sorted from blood. The subset was: CD45RA+ positively selected. The receptor source for this set is a man between 18 and 35 years old in good health.

The J gene is TRBJ2-5, the V gene TRBV5-1; 7 bases agree with TRBD1. Trimming removed 0 bases from V and 5 bases from J; junction bases left unmatched: 7. Germline V gives CDR1 SGHRS, CDR2 YFSETQ. This CDR3 is 15 amino acids long. This CDR3 reads CASSLALGGAETQYF. The CDR3 nucleotides read TGCGCCAGCAGCTTGGCCCTAGGGGGCGCGGAGACCCAGTACTTC.

The sample holds one count of this clone. The gene calls are TRBV30 and TRBJ2-5, with 10 bases identical to TRBD2. CDR3 length: 15 residues. Germline lookup yields CDR1 GTSNPN and CDR2 SVGIG (reference sequence). The trim removed 1 base at V and 0 bases at J, leaving 2 bases unmatched. CDR3 loop: CAWSGLAGNQETQYF. The CDR3 DNA reads as TGTGCCTGGAGTGGACTAGCGGGCAACCAAGAGACCCAGTACTTC.

CDR3 protein: CASTVSGGHGELFF. CDR3 DNA: TGCGCCAGCACCGTTAGCGGGGGCCACGGGGAGCTGTTTTTT. This chain uses TRBV5-1 with TRBJ2-2; 9 nucleotides align to TRBD2. V shed 6 bases and J 7 bases; nucleotides not matched to a gene: 7. The CDR3 runs 14 residues. Germline V lookup: CDR1 SGHRS, CDR2 YFSETQ.

This chain uses TRBV29-1 with TRBJ2-1; TRBD2 might be the D (6 bases). V lost 4 bases to trimming and J lost 2 bases, with 12 bases between them. The CDR3 extends over 14 amino acids. In germline, CDR1 is SQVTM, CDR2 ANQGSEA. DNA of the CDR3: TGCAGCGTTGGATGGGGGGAGACCTACAATGAGCAGTTCTTC. It translates to CSVGWGETYNEQFF.

This chain joins TRBV11-2 and TRBJ2-2; D unresolved. There are 15 residues in the CDR3. V shed 0 bases and J shed 0 bases, with 5 bases lying between them. Per the germline V gene, CDR1 is SGHAT and CDR2 is FQNNGV. In DNA form, the CDR3 reads TGTGCCAGCAGCTTAGATGGGGCGAACACCGGGGAGCTGTTTTTT. It encodes CASSLDGANTGELFF.

The rearrangement uses TRBV10-3 and TRBJ2-3; D possibly corresponds to TRBD1 (7 bases). Deletions cut 4 bases from V and 6 bases from J, with 23 bases between. Germline V gene data show CDR1 as ENHRY and CDR2 as SYGVKD. CDR3 length: 17 residues. CDR3 in DNA: TGTGCCATCAGTGGAAAAGGGGGGCGGACAGGAGGGGATACGCAGTATTTT. This encodes CAISGKGGRTGGDTQYF.

The rearrangement uses TRBV6-1 and TRBJ1-5; 7 bases align to TRBD1. The V and J ends lost 8 bases and 7 bases, in that order; junction bases with no gene match: 14. The CDR3 spans 15 residues. Germline V CDR1 and CDR2: MNHNS, SASEGT. CDR3 amino acids: CASPPNMGQLQPQHF. Here the CDR3 DNA reads TGTGCCAGCCCACCTAATATGGGACAGTTACAGCCCCAGCATTTT.

V is TRBV5-1 and J is TRBJ1-3, with a weak D call TRBD1 (5 bases). CDR1 and CDR2 (germline): SGHRS, YFSETQ. The CDR3 runs to 14 residues. Deletions cut 6 bases from V and 4 bases from J, with 14 bases between. The CDR3 loop reads CASTTGTPGNTIYF. CDR3 sequence (DNA): TGCGCCAGCACAACCGGGACCCCCGGAAACACCATATATTTT.

The chain has TRBV29-1 and TRBJ1-1, with D perhaps TRBD1 (6 bases). With 6 bases removed from V and 12 bases from J, the gap between germline ends came to 20 bases. The CDR3 is 12 amino acids. Per germline, CDR1 SQVTM and CDR2 ANQGSEA. Here the CDR3 reads CSVDLGGRDTFF. The CDR3 DNA follows: TGCAGCGTCGACCTAGGCGGCAGGGACACTTTCTTT.

The rearrangement uses TRBV18 and TRBJ1-1, with D maybe TRBD1 (6 bases). CDR1 is KGHSH, CDR2 LQKENI, per germline. The CDR3 consists of 13 residues. Trimming took off 0 bases at V and 8 bases at J, with 10 bases between the two ends. CDR3 sequence: CASSPPVDREAFF. CDR3 nucleotide sequence: TGTGCCAGCTCACCACCGGTAGACAGGGAAGCTTTCTTT.